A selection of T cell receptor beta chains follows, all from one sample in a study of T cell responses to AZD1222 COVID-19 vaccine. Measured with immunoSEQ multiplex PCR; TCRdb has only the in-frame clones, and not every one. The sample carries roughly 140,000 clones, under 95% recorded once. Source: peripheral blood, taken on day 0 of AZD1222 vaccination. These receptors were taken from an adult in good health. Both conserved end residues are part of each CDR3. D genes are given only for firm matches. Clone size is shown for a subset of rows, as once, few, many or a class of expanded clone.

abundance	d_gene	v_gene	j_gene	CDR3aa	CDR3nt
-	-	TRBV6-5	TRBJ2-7	CASSYSGTYEQYF	TGTGCCAGCAGTTACTCAGGAACCTACGAGCAGTACTTC
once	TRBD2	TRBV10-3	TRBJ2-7	CAISTIRAGAYEQYF	TGTGCCATCAGTACTATTAGGGCGGGAGCCTACGAGCAGTACTTC
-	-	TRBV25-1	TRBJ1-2	CASSESVGYTF	TGTGCCAGCAGTGAATCGGTAGGCTACACCTTC
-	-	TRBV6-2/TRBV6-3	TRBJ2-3	CASSYSAIDTQYF	TGTGCCAGCAGTTACTCTGCAATCGATACGCAGTATTTT
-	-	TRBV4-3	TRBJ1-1	CASSQVGRVVAEAFF	TGCGCCAGCAGCCAAGTCGGCAGGGTGGTCGCCGAAGCTTTCTTT
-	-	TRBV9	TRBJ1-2	CASSVVARGNYGYTF	TGTGCCAGCAGCGTAGTGGCCAGGGGAAACTATGGCTACACCTTC
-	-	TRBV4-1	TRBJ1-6	CASSQVTVLNSPLHF	TGCGCCAGCAGCCAAGTAACTGTCCTCAATTCACCCCTCCACTTT
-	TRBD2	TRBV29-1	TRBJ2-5	CSGAGGFQETQYF	TGCAGCGGGGCGGGAGGCTTCCAAGAGACCCAGTACTTC
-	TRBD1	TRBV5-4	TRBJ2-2	CASSWQGARRLVGELFF	TGTGCCAGCAGCTGGCAGGGGGCGCGGCGACTTGTTGGGGAGCTGTTTTTT
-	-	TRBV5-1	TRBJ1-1	CASSLASMNTEAFF	TGCGCCAGCAGCTTGGCCTCGATGAACACTGAAGCTTTCTTT
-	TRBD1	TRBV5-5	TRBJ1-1	CASSLAGTAINTEAFF	TGTGCCAGCAGCTTGGCCGGGACAGCTATAAACACTGAAGCTTTCTTT
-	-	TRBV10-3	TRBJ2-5	CAISESYRAETQYF	TGTGCCATCAGTGAGTCTTACAGGGCAGAGACCCAGTACTTC
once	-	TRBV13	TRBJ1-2	CASSLGAGGYTF	TGTGCCAGCAGCTTAGGGGCCGGTGGCTACACCTTC
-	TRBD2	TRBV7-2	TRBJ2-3	CASATSGGALTPDTQYF	TGTGCCAGCGCGACTAGCGGGGGGGCTCTTACCCCAGATACGCAGTATTTT
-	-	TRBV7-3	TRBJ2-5	CASSLTREETQYF	TGTGCCAGCAGCTTAACCAGGGAAGAGACCCAGTACTTC
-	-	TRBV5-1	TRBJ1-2	CASRTGLNYGYTF	TGCGCCAGCAGGACGGGTCTCAACTATGGCTACACCTTC
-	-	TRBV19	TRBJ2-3	CASSMPGGLSTDTQYF	TGTGCCAGTAGTATGCCAGGGGGGCTAAGCACAGATACGCAGTATTTT
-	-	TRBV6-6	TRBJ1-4	CASSLFWGEGEKLFF	TGTGCCAGCAGTTTGTTCTGGGGCGAGGGTGAAAAACTGTTTTTT
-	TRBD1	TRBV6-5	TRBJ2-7	CASRGPGQGSDEQYF	TGTGCCAGCAGAGGGCCGGGACAGGGTAGTGACGAGCAGTACTTC
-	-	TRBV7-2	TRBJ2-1	CASSPSSSYNEQFF	TGTGCCAGCAGTCCAAGTTCATCCTACAATGAGCAGTTCTTC
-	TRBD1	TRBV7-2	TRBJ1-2	CASSRGGGYGYTF	TGTGCCAGCAGCCGAGGGGGCGGCTATGGCTACACCTTC
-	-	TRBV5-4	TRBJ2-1	CASSSALVRSDIWFF	TGTGCCAGCAGCTCCGCCCTTGTTCGGTCGGACATCTGGTTCTTC
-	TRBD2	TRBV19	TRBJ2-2	CASSIGGGIVTGELFF	TGTGCCAGTAGTATAGGCGGGGGGATCGTGACCGGGGAGCTGTTTTTT
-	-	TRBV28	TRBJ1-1	CASSRSSGAGTEAFF	TGTGCCAGCAGCAGGTCGTCCGGGGCGGGCACTGAAGCTTTCTTT
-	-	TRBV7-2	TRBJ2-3	CASSPSATTDTQYF	TGTGCCAGCAGCCCCTCAGCGACTACAGATACGCAGTATTTT
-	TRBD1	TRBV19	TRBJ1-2	CASSSPGTGDGYGYTF	TGTGCCAGTAGTTCCCCCGGGACAGGGGACGGCTATGGCTACACCTTC
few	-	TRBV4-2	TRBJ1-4	CASSQGPGEKLFF	TGTGCCAGCAGCCAGGGCCCCGGGGAGAAACTGTTTTTT
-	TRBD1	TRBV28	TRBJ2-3	CASSLNAGGASDTQYF	TGTGCCAGCAGTTTAAACGCAGGGGGCGCGTCAGATACGCAGTATTTT
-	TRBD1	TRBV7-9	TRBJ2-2	CASSHTDRPWGELFF	TGTGCCAGCAGCCATACGGACAGGCCCTGGGGGGAGCTGTTTTTT
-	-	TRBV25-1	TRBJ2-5	CASSEETQYF	TGTGCCAGCAGTGAAGAGACCCAGTACTTC
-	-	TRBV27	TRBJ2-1	CASRPLASGSWDEQFF	TGTGCCAGCAGACCCCTTGCCAGCGGTTCATGGGATGAGCAGTTCTTC
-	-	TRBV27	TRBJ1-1	CASSFDSVAINTEAFF	TGTGCCAGCAGTTTTGATTCAGTCGCAATAAACACTGAAGCTTTCTTT
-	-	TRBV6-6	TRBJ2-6	CASSYDSSGANVLTF	TGTGCCAGCAGTTACGATAGCTCTGGGGCCAACGTCCTGACTTTC
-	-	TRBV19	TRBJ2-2	CASSRPRGDTGELFF	TGTGCCAGTAGTCGACCGAGAGGGGACACCGGGGAGCTGTTTTTT
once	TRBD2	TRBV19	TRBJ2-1	CASSIVASGANEQFF	TGTGCCAGTAGTATAGTCGCTAGCGGAGCCAATGAGCAGTTCTTC
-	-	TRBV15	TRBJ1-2	CATSRDGQTALLNYGYTF	TGTGCCACCAGCAGAGATGGGCAGACAGCCCTGCTTAACTATGGCTACACCTTC
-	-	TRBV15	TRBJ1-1	CATGGVGTEAFF	TGTGCCACCGGGGGGGTAGGAACTGAAGCTTTCTTT
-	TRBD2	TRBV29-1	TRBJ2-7	CSVSPGGGLGHEQYF	TGCAGCGTTTCCCCCGGGGGGGGGTTAGGTCACGAGCAGTACTTC
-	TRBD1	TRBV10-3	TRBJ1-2	CAITDSVPGQGKHGYTF	TGTGCCATCACCGATTCGGTACCGGGACAGGGGAAGCATGGCTACACCTTC
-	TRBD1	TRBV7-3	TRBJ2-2	CASSPPGKGAGTGELFF	TGTGCCAGCAGCCCTCCGGGGAAGGGGGCTGGCACCGGGGAGCTGTTTTTT
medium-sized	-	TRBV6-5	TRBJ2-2	CASNTGLDTGELFF	TGTGCCAGCAACACGGGACTCGACACCGGGGAGCTGTTTTTT
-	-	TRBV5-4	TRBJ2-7	CASSPPYGEQYF	TGTGCCAGCAGCCCCCCCTACGGAGAGCAGTACTTC
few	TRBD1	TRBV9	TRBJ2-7	CASSVDGTGALEQYF	TGTGCCAGCAGCGTAGACGGGACAGGGGCTCTCGAGCAGTACTTC
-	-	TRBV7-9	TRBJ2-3	CASSPPSFGAEYF	TGTGCCAGCAGCCCCCCTAGCTTTGGCGCGGAGTATTTT
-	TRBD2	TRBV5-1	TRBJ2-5	CASSLGWTEREQETQYF	TGCGCCAGCAGCTTAGGATGGACCGAGCGGGAGCAAGAGACCCAGTACTTC
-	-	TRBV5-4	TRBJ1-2	CASSPPGSNYGYTF	TGTGCCAGCAGCCCTCCCGGGAGTAACTATGGCTACACCTTC
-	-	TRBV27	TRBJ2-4	CASTKIGESGKNIQYF	TGTGCCAGCACAAAGATCGGGGAGTCGGGCAAAAACATTCAGTACTTC
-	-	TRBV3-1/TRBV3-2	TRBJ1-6	CASRTAFNSPLHF	TGTGCCAGCCGGACAGCCTTCAATTCACCCCTCCACTTT
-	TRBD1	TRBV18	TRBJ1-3	CASSLRSGTGGGNTIYF	TGTGCCAGCTCACTTCGATCCGGGACAGGGGGCGGAAACACCATATATTTT
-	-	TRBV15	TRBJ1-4	CATSTGLTNEKLFF	TGTGCCACCAGTACAGGGTTGACTAATGAAAAACTGTTTTTT
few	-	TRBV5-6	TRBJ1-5	CASSTVGREGPQHF	TGTGCCAGCAGCACGGTGGGCAGGGAAGGACCCCAGCATTTT